This T cell receptor beta chain is from a study of T cells in Graves' hyperthyroidism and ophthalmopathy. Study summary: Peripheral blood specimens were obtained at initial diagnosis, prior to any treatment. Study findings and constraints: The model's output predicted ophthalmopathy at a median of roughly 6 months prior to onset. Researchers found most expanded thyroid clonotypes above 0.001 in blood as well.

This clonotype was counted only a few times. Its specificity is not known. Diagnoses were made from clinical symptoms, serum measures (thyroxine and TRAb), thyroid ultrasound and orbital computed tomography. TCR beta CDR3 sequences were amplified from RNA transcripts. Researchers ran a first-round RT-PCR on the TCR CDR3 using the HTBI primer set. TCRdb redid the calling of the multiplex PCR reads with MiXCR, one entry per CDR3 protein. In the table there are hundreds of thousands of distinct CDR3 sequences, more than 15% of which are singletons. The length of the CDR3 is 15 residues. J lost 0 bases, V lost 7 bases, and 4 bases had no gene match. Germline V lookup: CDR1 SGHRS, CDR2 YFSETQ.

This TCR was recovered from a woman aged 18 to 35 with Graves' hyperthyroidism. The genes are TRBV5-1 and TRBJ2-1, with TRBD1 identical over 10 bases. Input material: blood. The CDR3 coding sequence is TGCGCCAGCTGGACAGGGGGTGGCTCCTACAATGAGCAGTTCTTC. It translates to CASWTGGGSYNEQFF.